Following are 30 T cell receptor beta chains from one sample sequenced in a study of T cell responses to AZD1222 COVID-19 vaccine. Sequenced by immunoSEQ multiplex PCR; TCRdb stores in-frame clones only, minus some. The sample contains about 120,000 clones, about 85% of which appear only once. The material was peripheral blood, obtained on day 0 of AZD1222 vaccination. These receptors originate from an adult in good health.

This clone occurred once. V usage is TRBV28 and J usage is TRBJ1-1; D gene uncertain. V was clipped by 3 bases and J by 2 bases, with 7 bases between them. The CDR3 runs to 13 residues. CDR1 and CDR2 from the germline V gene are MDHEN and SYDVKM. As DNA, the CDR3 is TGTGCCAGCAGTTTTTACGCCAACACTGAAGCTTTCTTT. Translating gives CASSFYANTEAFF. The full variable domain, its missing parts supplied by reference TRBV28 and TRBJ1-1, is DVKVTQSSRYLVKRTGEKVFLECVQDMDHENMFWYRQDPGLGLRLIYFSYDVKMKEKGDIPEGYSVSREKKERFSLILESASTNQTSMYLCASSFYANTEAFFGQGTRLTVV.

The chain is built from TRBV12-3 or TRBV12-4 and TRBJ2-6, with D unresolved. The CDR3 spans 11 residues. V dropped 11 bases and J dropped 6 bases, with 8 bases sitting between them. In DNA, the CDR3 is TGTGCCGGCGCCGAGGCCAACGTCCTGACTTTC. This codes for CAGAEANVLTF.

The rearrangement joins TRBV2 to TRBJ2-5; TRBD1 might be the D (5 bases). The CDR3 contains 14 residues. Germline V gives CDR1 SNHLY, CDR2 FYNNEI. Trimming stripped 7 bases from V and 2 bases from J, with 14 bases between. As DNA, the CDR3 is TGTGCCAGCAAACCCTCAGGGTGGCAAGAGACCCAGTACTTC. Translating it yields CASKPSGWQETQYF.

V is TRBV5-8 and J is TRBJ1-1; 7 bases map to TRBD1. Per germline, CDR1 SGHTS and CDR2 YDEGEE. J gave up 0 bases and V 2 bases, and 10 bases lay outside the gene matches. The CDR3 has 17 amino acids. The CDR3 nucleotides are TGTGCCAGCAGCTTAATAGGGGGCGTACGTATGAACACTGAAGCTTTCTTT. The encoded protein is CASSLIGGVRMNTEAFF.

V usage is TRBV3-1 (or the pseudogene TRBV3-2) and J usage is TRBJ1-5; D gene ambiguous. Germline CDR1 reads LGHDT; CDR2 reads YNNKEL (reference sequence). The ends were cut back, 2 bases at V and 2 bases at J, with 7 bases in the middle. This CDR3 region has 14 residues. CDR3: CASSQMVGNQPQHF. CDR3 coding DNA: TGTGCCAGCAGCCAAATGGTCGGCAATCAGCCCCAGCATTTT.

This clone was picked up one time. This chain joins TRBV29-1 and TRBJ2-7; tentatively, D is TRBD1 (5 bases). The CDR3 covers 13 residues. CDR1 SQVTM and CDR2 ANQGSEA come from the germline V gene. V was trimmed by 2 bases and J by 1 base, leaving 9 bases between them. The CDR3 DNA sequence: TGCAGCGTTGAAACTGGGGCTTCCTACGAGCAGTACTTC. Its protein is CSVETGASYEQYF.

The genes are TRBV11-1 and TRBJ2-7, with D uncertain. This CDR3 has 15 amino acids. The germline CDR1 and CDR2 sequences are SGHAT and FQDESV (reference sequence). V lost 4 bases to trimming and J lost 3 bases, with 16 bases between them. CDR3 nucleotide sequence: TGTGCCAGCAGCTCTGCTGGGGATCCTTTCTACGAGCAGTACTTC. Its protein product is CASSSAGDPFYEQYF.

The V and J genes are TRBV4-3 and TRBJ2-2, with D unresolved. The CDR3 length is 17 residues. Germline V gives CDR1 LGHNA, CDR2 YSLEER. Deletions cut 0 bases from V and 4 bases from J, with 15 bases between. The CDR3 nucleotides are TGCGCCAGCAGCCAAGATCTGGCCGGAGAGGCCACCGGGGAGCTGTTTTTT. Amino acids: CASSQDLAGEATGELFF.

The J gene is TRBJ1-4, the V gene TRBV6-5; 7 nucleotides match TRBD1. Per the germline V gene, CDR1 is MNHEY and CDR2 is SVGAGI. CDR3 length: 14 residues. The J segment lost 7 bases and the V segment lost 5 bases, leaving 7 bases of the junction unmatched. CDR3 nucleotide sequence: TGTGCCAGCAGTCAAACGGACAGGTTTGAAAAACTGTTTTTT. It is translated as CASSQTDRFEKLFF.

This chain links TRBV19 with TRBJ1-1; D gene ambiguous. Germline V lookup: CDR1 LNHDA, CDR2 SQIVND (reference sequence). This CDR3 comprises 13 residues. Trimming stripped 5 bases from V and 6 bases from J, with 13 bases between. The CDR3 spells CASSQLRASEAFF. As DNA, the CDR3 is TGTGCCAGTAGTCAGTTGAGGGCCTCTGAAGCTTTCTTT.

The rearrangement links TRBV5-1 to TRBJ1-1, with a possible D match to TRBD1 (6 bases). The CDR3 length is 13 residues. Germline values: CDR1 SGHRS, CDR2 YFSETQ. V was shortened by 2 bases and J by 1 base, with 6 bases between the two germline ends. CDR3 sequence (DNA): TGCGCCAGCAGCTTAGGGGGGAACACTGAAGCTTTCTTT. It specifies CASSLGGNTEAFF.

This chain joins TRBV6-5 and TRBJ2-3, with 9 bases fitting TRBD2. V was clipped by 2 bases and J by 4 bases; unmatched bases: 1. The germline V gene encodes CDR1 MNHEY and CDR2 SVGAGI. CDR3 length equals 14 residues. The CDR3 coding sequence is TGTGCCAGCAGTTACGCGGGGGGGGCAGATACGCAGTATTTT. Translated, it gives CASSYAGGADTQYF.

For the CDR3, the DNA is TGTGCCAGCAGTCCCGCCCGGAGGGACAGGAACTATGGCTACACCTTC. Translating gives CASSPARRDRNYGYTF. The chain is built from TRBV28 and TRBJ1-2, with TRBD1 identical over 8 bases. This CDR3 is built from 16 residues. V dropped 5 bases and J dropped 2; count of bases not matched to a gene: 10. Germline-derived CDR1 and CDR2 are MDHEN and SYDVKM.

V usage is TRBV28 and J usage is TRBJ1-2, with no clear D. Deletions cut 1 base from V and 5 bases from J, with 11 bases between. CDR1 and CDR2 from the germline V gene are MDHEN and SYDVKM. CDR3 length equals 14 residues. The CDR3 region is CASSLSDGRYGYTF. The CDR3 DNA follows: TGTGCCAGCAGTTTATCCGACGGTCGGTATGGCTACACCTTC.

J is TRBJ2-7 and V is TRBV5-1, with 10 bases that match TRBD1. This CDR3 has 14 residues. Germline CDR1 reads SGHRS; CDR2 reads YFSETQ. Trimming took 4 bases from V and 1 from J; bases not matched to a gene: 2. The chain's CDR3 is CASSRTGGSYEQYF. CDR3 sequence (DNA): TGCGCCAGCAGCAGGACAGGGGGTTCCTACGAGCAGTACTTC.

CDR3 nucleotides: TGTGCCAGCAGAAACAGGGGTATCCCTGAAGCTTTCTTT. Its protein product is CASRNRGIPEAFF. The rearrangement uses TRBV6-5 and TRBJ1-1; TRBD1 aligns across 7 bases. Losses at the gene ends were 6 bases for V and 6 bases for J; bases not matched to a gene: 7. The CDR3 totals 13 residues. CDR1 and CDR2 (germline): MNHEY, SVGAGI.

The rearrangement joins TRBV7-6 to TRBJ2-2; D might be TRBD1 (5 bases). The V gene's germline CDR1 is SGHVS and CDR2 FNYEAQ. V lost 0 bases and J lost 4, with 15 bases in between. The CDR3 extends over 17 amino acids. The CDR3 loop is CASSLAQSQGSTGELFF. CDR3 DNA sequence: TGTGCCAGCAGCTTAGCCCAGAGTCAGGGCTCCACCGGGGAGCTGTTTTTT.

V and J are TRBV4-2 and TRBJ1-3; no definite D call. Per the germline V gene, CDR1 is LGHNA and CDR2 is YNFKEQ. The CDR3 runs 15 residues. Trimming took 2 bases from V and 4 from J, leaving 12 bases between them. This CDR3 is CASSQTHLEGNTIYF. Written as DNA, the CDR3 is TGTGCCAGCAGCCAAACGCATTTGGAAGGAAACACCATATATTTT.

V gene TRBV14 combines with J gene TRBJ1-2, with 7 bases aligning to TRBD1. The CDR3 covers 13 residues. The germline V gene has CDR1 SGHDN and CDR2 FVKESK. V shed 3 bases, J shed 3 bases, and the junction held 1 base outside the gene matches. For the CDR3, the DNA is TGTGCCAGCAGCCACGGGACAGACTATGGCTACACCTTC. Protein product: CASSHGTDYGYTF. Drawing the rest from reference TRBV14 and TRBJ1-2, the complete variable domain is EAGVTQFPSHSVIEKGQTVTLRCDPISGHDNLYWYRRVMGKEIKFLLHFVKESKQDESGMPNNRFLAERTGGTYSTLKVQPAELEDSGVYFCASSHGTDYGYTFGSGTRLTVV.

This rearrangement joins TRBV7-2 to TRBJ2-5; D not certain. Trimming removed 7 bases from V and 0 bases from J, with 6 bases in between. The CDR3 covers 12 residues. The germline gives CDR1 SGHTA, CDR2 FQGNSA. The CDR3 coding sequence is TGTGCCAGCACAAGGGACCAAGAGACCCAGTACTTC. Its protein product is CASTRDQETQYF.

The rearrangement joins TRBV4-1 to TRBJ1-4; TRBD1 is a possible D gene (6 bases). V lost 4 bases and J lost 7, with 16 bases in between. The CDR3 covers 15 residues. Germline CDR1 reads MGHRA; CDR2 reads YSYEKL. The CDR3 region is CASSLAGDRGEKLFF. Written as DNA, the CDR3 is TGCGCCAGCAGCCTAGCAGGGGATCGGGGTGAAAAACTGTTTTTT.

The rearrangement links TRBV25-1 to TRBJ1-4; tentatively, D is TRBD1 (5 bases). CDR1 and CDR2 from the germline V gene are MGHDK and SYGVNS. The CDR3 consists of 14 residues. V lost 9 bases to trimming and J lost 4 bases, with 15 bases between them. The CDR3: CASRGTESNEKLFF. The DNA for the CDR3 is TGTGCCAGTAGAGGGACGGAAAGTAATGAAAAACTGTTTTTT.

The rearrangement links TRBV6-4 to TRBJ1-5; D is uncertain. The CDR3 totals 13 residues. V lost 5 bases to trimming and J lost 1 base, with 6 bases between them. From germline, CDR1 is MRHNA and CDR2 SNTAGT. The CDR3: CASSTGSNQPQHF. Written as DNA, the CDR3 is TGTGCCAGCAGTACCGGGAGCAATCAGCCCCAGCATTTT.

This clone was observed once. The rearrangement uses TRBV5-4 and TRBJ2-7; TRBD2 matches at 13 bases. The CDR3 sequence is 15 residues long. CDR1 is SGHNT, CDR2 YYREEE, per germline (reference sequence). V was clipped by 0 bases and J by 6 bases; unmatched bases: 3. CDR3 in DNA: TGTGCCAGCAGCTTGGAGGGACTAGCGGGACCCGAGCAGTACTTC. Amino acids: CASSLEGLAGPEQYF. Looking up the rest from reference TRBV5-4 and TRBJ2-7 gives the full variable domain: ETGVTQSPTHLIKTRGQQVTLRCSSQSGHNTVSWYQQALGQGPQFIFQYYREEENGRGNFPPRFSGLQFPNYSSELNVNALELDDSALYLCASSLEGLAGPEQYFGPGTRLTVT.

The genes are TRBV2 and TRBJ2-1; TRBD1 or TRBD2 may be the D gene (6 bases each). Trimming took off 7 bases at V and 6 bases at J, with 19 bases between the two ends. The CDR3 is made up of 15 amino acids. CDR1 SNHLY and CDR2 FYNNEI come from the germline V gene. CDR3 sequence reads: CASIGGQLLINEQFF. CDR3 in DNA: TGTGCCAGCATCGGGGGCCAATTATTAATCAATGAGCAGTTCTTC.

The chain carries TRBV28 and TRBJ2-1, with D maybe TRBD2 (6 bases). CDR1 and CDR2 from the germline V gene are MDHEN and SYDVKM. The V end lost 1 base, the J end lost 3 bases, and 13 bases lay between the germline ends. The CDR3 covers 16 residues. The CDR3: CASSLSSWGDYNEQFF. DNA of the CDR3: TGTGCCAGCAGTTTATCGTCCTGGGGGGACTACAATGAGCAGTTCTTC.

V usage is TRBV5-4 and J usage is TRBJ1-2; D remains ambiguous. Per germline, CDR1 SGHNT and CDR2 YYREEE (reference sequence). The V end was cut by 0 bases, the J end by 5 bases, with 14 bases between. The CDR3 is 15 amino acids. The CDR3 DNA reads as TGTGCCAGCAGCTTGGTGGCAGGCGGAGGGTATGGCTACACCTTC. The encoded protein is CASSLVAGGGYGYTF.

V usage is TRBV3-1 (or the pseudogene TRBV3-2) and J usage is TRBJ2-7; D is perhaps TRBD2 (6 bases). CDR3 size: 16 residues. The germline CDR1 and CDR2 sequences are LGHDT and YNNKEL (reference sequence). The V and J ends lost 0 bases and 2 bases respectively, with 14 bases between them. In DNA, the CDR3 is TGTGCCAGCAGCCAAGATTTGCGGGGTCCCACCTACGAGCAGTACTTC. Translated: CASSQDLRGPTYEQYF.

The V call is TRBV7-9, the J call TRBJ2-1; tentatively, D is TRBD2 (7 bases). The CDR3 has 15 amino acids. Germline V CDR1 and CDR2: SEHNR, FQNEAQ (reference sequence). V shed 1 base and J shed 6 bases, with 13 bases lying between them. The CDR3: CASSLEGGVGNEQFF. In nucleotides, the CDR3 is TGTGCCAGCAGCTTAGAAGGGGGGGTAGGCAATGAGCAGTTCTTC. Using reference TRBV7-9 and TRBJ2-1 for the parts outside the CDR3, the full variable domain is DTGVSQNPRHKITKRGQNVTFRCDPISEHNRLYWYRQTLGQGPEFLTYFQNEAQLEKSRLLSDRFSAERPKGSFSTLEIQRTEQGDSAMYLCASSLEGGVGNEQFFGPGTRLTVL.

This chain links TRBV19 with TRBJ1-3; maybe TRBD1 (6 bases). The length of the CDR3 is 17 residues. Trimming left V 5 bases short and J 5 bases short, with 22 bases between. Germline V gene data show CDR1 as LNHDA and CDR2 as SQIVND (reference sequence). The CDR3 DNA is TGTGCCAGTAGTTCCGAAGCGACAGGCCCCTCGAGAAACACCATATATTTT. This translates into CASSSEATGPSRNTIYF.